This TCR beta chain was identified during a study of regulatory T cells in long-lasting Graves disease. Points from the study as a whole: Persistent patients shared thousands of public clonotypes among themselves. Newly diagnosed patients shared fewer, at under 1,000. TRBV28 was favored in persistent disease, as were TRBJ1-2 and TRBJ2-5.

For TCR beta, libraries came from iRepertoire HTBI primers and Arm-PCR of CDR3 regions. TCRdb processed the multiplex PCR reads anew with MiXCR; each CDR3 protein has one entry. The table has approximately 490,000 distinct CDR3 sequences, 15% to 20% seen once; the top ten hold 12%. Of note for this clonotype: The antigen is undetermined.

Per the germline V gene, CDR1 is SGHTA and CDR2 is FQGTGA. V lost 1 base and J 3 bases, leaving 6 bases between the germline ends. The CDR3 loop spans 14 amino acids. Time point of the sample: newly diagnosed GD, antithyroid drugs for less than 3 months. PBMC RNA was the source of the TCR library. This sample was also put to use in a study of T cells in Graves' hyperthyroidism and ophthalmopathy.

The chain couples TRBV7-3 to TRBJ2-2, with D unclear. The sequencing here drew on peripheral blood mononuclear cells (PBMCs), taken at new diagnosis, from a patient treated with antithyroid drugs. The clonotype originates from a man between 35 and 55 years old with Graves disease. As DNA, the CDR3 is TGTGCCAGCAGCTTAATGCCAGACACCGGGGAGCTGTTTTTT. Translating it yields CASSLMPDTGELFF.